This TCR beta chain was sequenced in a study of CXCR3-negative and CXCR3-positive naive CD8 T cells (dated by TCRdb to between 2019 and 2020). About the full investigation: Roughly 130 million TRB reads were obtained in total, roughly 1.5 +/- 0.3 million reads per library. Data from about ten donors, pooled across two independent experiments, went into the diversity and physicochemical repertoire analyses. TRBV-TRBJ cluster analysis included naive subsets from roughly 5 donors and memory cells from 3 donors.

Instrument on record: NextSeq 550. The Human TCR Profiling Kit (MiLaboratory) was used to prepare UMI-labeled 5' RACE TRB cDNA libraries. The full amount of extracted RNA was used for cDNA synthesis, and the full amount of resulting cDNA was used for PCR amplification. Libraries were prepared in parallel with an identical number of PCR cycles. Per the authors' processing: With a minimum of two reads required per UMI, MIGEC and MiXCR pulled out about 49,000 +/- 11,000 unique UMI-labeled TRB cDNA molecules from each library. An average of approximately 40,000 +/- 10,000 functional in-frame TRB CDR3 nucleotide clonotypes without stop codons was found per library. After downsampling to 5000 UMI-labeled TRB molecules per sample, diversity metrics such as normalized Shannon-Wiener and Chao1 were calculated in VDJtools. Clonotype-size-weighted physicochemical properties of the central five CDR3 residues (interaction energy, strength, volume and Kidera factor 4) were computed in VDJtools. Based on TCRdb reprocessing of the reads, there is one entry per CDR3 protein sequence, and DNA is missing. TCRdb, rather than the study authors, made the V and J calls. This sample's listing comprises roughly 110,000 distinct CDR3 sequences. Roughly 0.4% of the sample rests with the top ten.

With regard to this clonotype: This clone's antigen is unknown.

Measured from the cysteine to the phenylalanine, the CDR3 is 12 residues long. No DNA is listed. Each CD8+ T cell subset was flow-sorted in triplicate, with roughly 330,000 cells per subset placed directly into RLT lysis buffer. Naive CD8+ T cells were defined stringently as CD45RO-CCR7+CD27+CD95- to exclude memory contaminants. Using standard density gradient centrifugation, peripheral blood mononuclear cells were isolated from buffy coats. A FACSAria III was used to flow-sort naive CXCR3-negative and CXCR3-positive CD8+ T cells. Total RNA was extracted from sorted cells with an RNeasy Mini Kit. Paper-wide results and their limitations: Both naive subsets had comparably high repertoire diversity, while memory CD8+ T cells had much lower repertoire diversity. CXCR3 expression partially decreased after cryopreservation, so most assays used freshly isolated PBMCs. TRBV-TRBJ usage was similar between naive CXCR3-negative and CXCR3-positive cells from the same donor, while memory cells showed distinct patterns. Surface CD5, linked to self-reactivity in mice, was comparable between naive subsets; TCR interaction strength was therefore also inferred from TRB CDR3 physicochemical properties. Compared with CXCR3-negative naive cells, CXCR3-positive naive cells had TRB CDR3s with higher hydrophobicity (lower Kidera factor 4), lower energy, and higher strength and volume indices.

The material sequenced was naive CXCR3+ CD8+ T cells from blood. The cell subset or site label of this sample denotes: CD45RO-CCR7+CD27+CD95- naive CD8+ T cells expressing CXCR3 (TNR3+). This TCR was recovered from a human donor in good health. Some clones in this sample may be carry-over from other donors' samples. This chain joins TRBV12-3 or TRBV12-4 to TRBJ2-2. The CDR3 has the sequence CASSLFTGELFF.